The rows below give T cell receptor beta chains drawn from one sample of a study of T-cell reconstitution after alpha-beta-depleted transplantation in children. TCRdb re-analysed the PCR reads in MiXCR, keeping a single row per CDR3 protein. The table lists approximately 640,000 distinct CDR3 sequences, 16% of them singletons. The specimen comprised PBMCs from the stem cell graft donor, sampled from the stem cell graft. These receptors all come from a human donor who donated a stem cell graft to a child with acute myeloid leukemia. CDR3s include the opening cysteine and the closing phenylalanine or tryptophan. The D gene is left open where the match is weak. Part of the rows lack a size; the others show once, few, many or a class for expanded clones.

clone_size j_call v_call d_call cdr3_nt cdr3_aa
- TRBJ2-7 TRBV13 TRBD1 TGTGCCAGCAGCACATGGACAGGGGAATTGGGAGGCTACGAGCAGTACTTC CASSTWTGELGGYEQYF
few TRBJ1-1 TRBV9 - TGTGCCAGCAGCCCGCGAACAGGGAGGAACACTGAAGCTTTCTTT CASSPRTGRNTEAFF
few TRBJ2-2 TRBV12-3/TRBV12-4 - TGTGCCAGCAGTTTAGTTGACAGAGGGGTCGGGGAGCTGTTTTTT CASSLVDRGVGELFF
- TRBJ2-6 TRBV20-1 - TGCAGTGCTAGTTATGGCAGGTGGCAACCTGGGGCCAACGTCCTGACTTTC CSASYGRWQPGANVLTF
many TRBJ2-1 TRBV11-2 - TGTGCCAGCAGCTTAAGATCCCGGGACGGCAATTACAATGAGCAGTTCTTC CASSLRSRDGNYNEQFF
many TRBJ2-3 TRBV6-1 - TGTGCCAGCAGACATTCCTACGGCGTCGCAGATACGCAGTATTTT CASRHSYGVADTQYF
- TRBJ2-2 TRBV9 - TGTGCCAGCAGCGTAGCAAACCCCGGGGAGCTGTTTTTT CASSVANPGELFF
many TRBJ2-2 TRBV20-1 - TGCAGTGCGGGACAAATGAACACCGGGGAGCTGTTTTTT CSAGQMNTGELFF
few TRBJ2-1 TRBV10-3 TRBD2 TGTGCCATCAGTGAGTCAGGCGGGGGGGCCTACAATGAGCAGTTCTTC CAISESGGGAYNEQFF
many TRBJ2-1 TRBV20-1 - TGCAGTGCTACCAGTGGCGGCCAGTACAATGAGCAGTTCTTC CSATSGGQYNEQFF
many TRBJ2-5 TRBV5-1 - TGTGCCAGCGGCCAAGAGACCCAGTACTTC CASGQETQYF
- TRBJ2-3 TRBV5-6 TRBD2 TGTGCCAGCAGCACACCGCGCGGACTAGCCACAGATACGCAGTATTTT CASSTPRGLATDTQYF
- TRBJ2-3 TRBV20-1 TRBD2 TGCAGTGCTAGGGACCCGGGGGGACTCACAGATACGCAGTATTTT CSARDPGGLTDTQYF
few TRBJ1-2 TRBV7-8 TRBD1 TGTGCCAGCAGCCCGACAGGGGCGGGTATTCCGGTCGGCTACACCTTC CASSPTGAGIPVGYTF
few TRBJ1-1 TRBV5-1 - TGCGCCAGCAGCTTGGCTCCCCGGGACTCTGAAGCTTTCTTT CASSLAPRDSEAFF
- TRBJ2-2 TRBV12-3/TRBV12-4 TRBD1 TGTGCCAGCAGTCCCGGGACAGGCGCTCGTTACACCGGGGAGCTGTTTTTT CASSPGTGARYTGELFF
many TRBJ1-1 TRBV6-1 - TGTGCCAGCAGCCGAGGGGCGAACACTGAAGCTTTCTTT CASSRGANTEAFF
- TRBJ1-1 TRBV25-1 - TGTGCCAGCAGTGACTGGGGAACAGCTTTCTTT CASSDWGTAFF
many TRBJ1-1 TRBV20-1 - TGCAGTGCTCGCACGGGGGGATTGAACACTGAAGCTTTCTTT CSARTGGLNTEAFF
- TRBJ1-5 TRBV6-1 TRBD1 TGTGCCAGCAGAAATCGAGGGACAGGCTTTAGCAATCAGCCCCAGCATTTT CASRNRGTGFSNQPQHF
many TRBJ2-5 TRBV29-1 - TGCAGCGTTGTTGGGGGGCAAGAGACCCAGTACTTC CSVVGGQETQYF
- TRBJ2-1 TRBV20-1 TRBD1 TGCAGTGCTAGAGATAGGAGGACAGGGGGCAATGAGCAGTTCTTC CSARDRRTGGNEQFF
many TRBJ2-1 TRBV7-2 - TGTGCCAGCAGTTGGGACCTCGAGGATGAGCAGTTCTTC CASSWDLEDEQFF
many TRBJ2-1 TRBV20-1 - TGCAGTGCTTCCCGGGGGGCCATTTACAATGAGCAGTTCTTC CSASRGAIYNEQFF
- TRBJ2-1 TRBV25-1 TRBD1 TGTGCCAGCAGCCGGGACAGGGCCGTCGATGAGCAGTTCTTC CASSRDRAVDEQFF
many TRBJ2-5 TRBV13 - TGTGCCAGCAACAAAAGAGGGTACCAAGAGACCCAGTACTTC CASNKRGYQETQYF
few TRBJ1-1 TRBV7-9 - TGTGCCAGCAGCTTATTCACGTTAAGCGACACTGAAGCTTTCTTT CASSLFTLSDTEAFF
few TRBJ1-2 TRBV7-2 - TGTGCCAGCAGCTATAGCGGCGAAAAAGGCTATGGCTACACCTTC CASSYSGEKGYGYTF
many TRBJ1-6 TRBV20-1 - TGCAGTGCTAGAGAGCCCTCCTATAATTCACCCCTCCACTTT CSAREPSYNSPLHF
- TRBJ1-4 TRBV4-3 - TGCGCCAGCAGCCAAGAGGGGGGGCTGGCTAATGAAAAACTGTTTTTT CASSQEGGLANEKLFF
few TRBJ2-1 TRBV29-1 - TGCAGCGTTAACATAAATCTCAATGAGCAGTTCTTC CSVNINLNEQFF
- TRBJ2-7 TRBV7-2 - TGTGCCAGCAGCTTAGCCCTGTTACAGGGCTACGAGCAGTACTTC CASSLALLQGYEQYF
- TRBJ1-6 TRBV6-1 TRBD1 TGTGCCAGCAGTCTGACAGGGGGACACTATAATTCACCCCTCCACTTT CASSLTGGHYNSPLHF
- TRBJ1-6 TRBV12-3/TRBV12-4 - TGTGCCAGCAGACCCGGGGGGGAGAGACCCCTCCACTTT CASRPGGERPLHF
- TRBJ2-3 TRBV6-2/TRBV6-3 TRBD2 TGTGCCAGCAGGCCCCTGGGCGGGGGGGCCATAACAGATACGCAGTATTTT CASRPLGGGAITDTQYF
few TRBJ1-1 TRBV20-1 TRBD1 TGCAGTGCCCGCCCAGCGGGACAGACGAACACTGAAGCTTTCTTT CSARPAGQTNTEAFF
- TRBJ2-3 TRBV6-1 TRBD2 TGTGCCAGCAGTGAATCTAGCGGGGGGGCAGATACGCAGTATTTT CASSESSGGADTQYF
few TRBJ1-2 TRBV20-1 - TGCAGTGGGCCGGGGGGCGGCTATGGCTACACCTTC CSGPGGGYGYTF
few TRBJ1-5 TRBV15 TRBD1 TGTGCCACCAGCGGACGCCGGGACAGGGGCCCTATTGGGAATCAGCCCCAGCATTTT CATSGRRDRGPIGNQPQHF
few TRBJ2-7 TRBV7-2 TRBD1 TGTGCCAGCACCAACCCCCGGGACAGCTACTACGAGCAGTACTTC CASTNPRDSYYEQYF
- TRBJ2-7 TRBV5-1 TRBD1 TGCGCCAGCAGCTCCTCAGGACAGGGGCGCGAGCAGTACTTC CASSSSGQGREQYF
many TRBJ2-2 TRBV5-5 TRBD2 TGTGCCAGCAGCTCTCTACGGGAGGACGGGGAGCTGTTTTTT CASSSLREDGELFF
many TRBJ1-5 TRBV20-1 TRBD1 TGCAGTGCTAGTGGGGGCGGGACAGCTAACGCTCAGCCCCAGCATTTT CSASGGGTANAQPQHF
few TRBJ1-1 TRBV7-9 TRBD1 TGTGCCAGCAGTCCCGACAGGGCGGAAGCTTTCTTT CASSPDRAEAFF
few TRBJ1-2 TRBV29-1 - TGCAGCGCCTTGGAGACAGATAACTATGGCTACACCTTC CSALETDNYGYTF
few TRBJ1-5 TRBV20-1 - TGCAGTGCTAGAGTCCCCCCCTCCCGGTGGGAAACTTCGGGCAATCAGCCCCAGCATTTT CSARVPPSRWETSGNQPQHF
many TRBJ2-2 TRBV20-1 - TGCAGTGCTGTCTTCGGGGGCTTCACCGGGGAGCTGTTTTTT CSAVFGGFTGELFF
few TRBJ2-3 TRBV12-3/TRBV12-4 - TGTGCCAGCACCATGGGGGGTCCGGGCACAGATACGCAGTATTTT CASTMGGPGTDTQYF
many TRBJ2-7 TRBV10-3 - TGTGCCATTGGGCAGCCAGCCTACGAGCAGTACTTC CAIGQPAYEQYF
- TRBJ1-4 TRBV9 - TGTGCCAGCAGCCCTATCCCTAATGAAAAACTGTTTTTT CASSPIPNEKLFF
many TRBJ2-1 TRBV7-2 TRBD2 TGTGCCAGCAGCTTGGAGGGACTAGCCGAGGAGCAGTTCTTC CASSLEGLAEEQFF
- TRBJ2-1 TRBV9 - TGTGCCAGCAGCGTAGCAGGACGCCCGCCGAGCGAGCAGTTCTTC CASSVAGRPPSEQFF
few TRBJ1-1 TRBV6-1 - TGTGCCAGCGGACGCCCAGGTAGACCTGAAGCTTTCTTT CASGRPGRPEAFF
few TRBJ2-2 TRBV11-1 - TGTGCCAGCAGCCCGGGGGACAGTAACACCGGGGAGCTGTTTTTT CASSPGDSNTGELFF